A single sample is the source of the 6 T cell receptor beta chains below, sequenced in a study of chemoradiotherapy in HPV16-positive cancers (dated by TCRdb to between 2021 and 2022). The library was prepared using the immunoSEQ multiplex PCR assay. This is the immuneACCESS table as TCRdb keeps it, with only in-frame sequences that have V and J called. A part of the clones is gone; compared with another copy, unresolved V genes explain less than half, and the rest is unexplained. For this sample there are roughly 40,000 clones; 76% appear just once. The ten biggest clones cover 5.2% of the sample. Here the sequenced sample was blood, taken from a patient who underwent chemoradiotherapy. These receptors all come from a human donor with HPV-associated anogenital cancer.

The V call is TRBV5-4, the J call TRBJ1-1, with D tentatively TRBD1 (6 bases). Germline lookup yields CDR1 SGHNT and CDR2 YYREEE (reference sequence). CDR3 length equals 14 residues. Trimming shortened V by 5 bases and J by 3 bases, and 14 bases separated the two germline ends. The CDR3 spells CASRNRVGDTEAFF. The CDR3 DNA follows: TGTGCCAGCAGAAACAGGGTTGGGGACACTGAAGCTTTCTTT. Looking up the rest from reference TRBV5-4 and TRBJ1-1 gives the full variable domain: ETGVTQSPTHLIKTRGQQVTLRCSSQSGHNTVSWYQQALGQGPQFIFQYYREEENGRGNFPPRFSGLQFPNYSSELNVNALELDDSALYLCASRNRVGDTEAFFGQGTRLTVV.

The chain uses TRBV5-1 and TRBJ2-1; 9 nucleotides line up with TRBD2. Trimming removed 0 bases from V and 8 bases from J; junction bases left unmatched: 0. This CDR3 is built from 13 residues. Germline V gene data show CDR1 as SGHRS and CDR2 as YFSETQ. The CDR3 nucleotides are TGCGCCAGCAGCTTGGGCGGGAGGGATGAGCAGTTCTTC. Translating it yields CASSLGGRDEQFF.

This clone appeared a single time. CDR3 in DNA: TGTGCCAGCGCCGTCATATCGGCCAATGAGCAGTTCTTC. It codes for CASAVISANEQFF. The chain employs TRBV5-6 and TRBJ2-1; D unresolved. The CDR3 is 13 residues long. Trimming pared 7 bases from V and 6 bases from J, leaving 14 bases between. Germline loops: CDR1 SGHDT, CDR2 YYEEEE.

This clone was seen a few times. The chain has TRBV6-5 and TRBJ1-5; D remains ambiguous. The CDR3 has 13 residues. V was trimmed by 0 bases and J by 6 bases, leaving 6 bases between them. Germline V gene sequence: CDR1 MNHEY, CDR2 SVGAGI. The CDR3 nucleotides are TGTGCCAGCAGTTACTCAAGGGCTCAGCCCCAGCATTTT. Protein sequence: CASSYSRAQPQHF.

The genes are TRBV7-8 and TRBJ1-2; weak D call: TRBD1 (6 bases). V shed 1 base and J shed 3 bases, with 6 bases lying between them. The length of the CDR3 is 13 residues. The germline CDR1 and CDR2 sequences are SGHVS and FQNEAQ. CDR3 protein: CASSLGTDYGYTF. The CDR3 bases are TGTGCCAGCAGCTTAGGGACAGACTATGGCTACACCTTC.

The chain is built from TRBV11-2 and TRBJ1-4; D is unclear. V was pared by 5 bases and J by 8 bases, with 12 bases between. CDR3 length equals 13 residues. The germline V gene encodes CDR1 SGHAT and CDR2 FQNNGV. The DNA for the CDR3 is TGTGCCAGCAGCGAGCCTTCAGTAGAAAAACTGTTTTTT. Translation: CASSEPSVEKLFF.